This is a list of T cell receptor beta chains from one sample in a study of radiotherapy plus CTLA-4 blockade in lung cancer. Generated by immunoSEQ multiplex PCR, the TCRdb table keeps only in-frame clones and is missing some. The data contain about 48,000 clones, 86% of them singletons. Sequencing was performed on peripheral blood, taken from a patient treated with radiotherapy plus ipilimumab. These receptors came from a human donor with non-small cell lung cancer that progressed on radiotherapy plus ipilimumab. Some clones in this sample may be carry-over from other donors' samples. The CDR3 runs from the conserved cysteine through the conserved F or W. D genes are given only for firm matches. Size is omitted from some rows. Given values are once, few, many or a class for expanded clones.

>NA|TRBV18|TRBJ2-7|TRBD1
CASSPIEGANEQYF
TGTGCCAGCTCACCAATAGAGGGGGCCAACGAGCAGTACTTC
>NA|TRBV19|TRBJ2-3|TRBD2
CASSTRLAGGADTQYF
TGTGCCAGTAGTACCCGACTAGCGGGAGGAGCAGATACGCAGTATTTT
>NA|TRBV5-1|TRBJ2-3|NA
CASSLDNPSTDTQYF
TGCGCCAGCAGCTTAGACAACCCTAGCACAGATACGCAGTATTTT
>few|TRBV5-1|TRBJ1-6|TRBD1
CASTWGTGNSPLHF
TGCGCCAGCACCTGGGGGACAGGGAATTCACCCCTCCACTTT
>NA|TRBV6-4|TRBJ2-1|TRBD2
CASSGGSGANEQFF
TGTGCCAGCAGTGGGGGTAGCGGGGCAAATGAGCAGTTCTTC
>NA|TRBV18|TRBJ1-6|TRBD1
CASSAGTGGSPLHF
TGTGCCAGCTCCGCGGGGACAGGGGGATCACCCCTCCACTTT
>NA|TRBV18|TRBJ2-7|NA
CASSPAQSLIYEQYF
TGTGCCAGCTCACCGGCACAATCCCTTATCTACGAGCAGTACTTC
>NA|TRBV4-3|TRBJ2-6|TRBD1
CASSQGTAPLGANVLTF
TGCGCCAGCAGCCAGGGGACAGCTCCTTTGGGGGCCAACGTCCTGACTTTC
>once|TRBV9|TRBJ2-7|TRBD2
CASSVGRGGLYEQYF
TGTGCCAGCAGCGTTGGGCGGGGGGGCCTGTACGAGCAGTACTTC
>NA|TRBV5-1|TRBJ2-7|NA
CASSLEPRTYEQYF
TGCGCCAGCAGCTTGGAGCCTAGAACCTACGAGCAGTACTTC
>NA|TRBV7-8|TRBJ1-5|NA
CASSLSGGGNQPQHF
TGTGCCAGCAGCTTATCGGGAGGGGGGAATCAGCCCCAGCATTTT
>few|TRBV25-1|TRBJ2-7|NA
CASSAGYEQYF
TGTGCCAGCAGTGCGGGGTACGAGCAGTACTTC
>NA|TRBV5-1|TRBJ1-3|NA
CASSPQGLDSGNTIYF
TGCGCCAGCAGCCCCCAAGGACTGGACTCTGGAAACACCATATATTTT
>NA|TRBV6-6|TRBJ2-3|NA
CASSYPAGKNTDTQYF
TGTGCCAGCAGTTACCCGGCAGGAAAGAACACAGATACGCAGTATTTT
>NA|TRBV5-1|TRBJ2-3|TRBD2
CASSGPGDRGTSGRAPDTQYF
TGCGCCAGCAGCGGACCAGGGGACCGAGGGACTAGCGGGAGGGCCCCAGATACGCAGTATTTT
>NA|TRBV5-1|TRBJ2-2|TRBD2
CASREAGATGELFF
TGCGCCAGCAGAGAAGCGGGGGCCACCGGGGAGCTGTTTTTT
>NA|TRBV9|TRBJ1-1|NA
CASSVSPGDTEAFF
TGTGCCAGCAGCGTCTCACCGGGTGACACTGAAGCTTTCTTT
>NA|TRBV11-2|TRBJ2-4|NA
CASSSPRVAANIQYF
TGTGCCAGCAGCTCCCCGCGGGTTGCAGCAAACATTCAGTACTTC
>NA|TRBV5-5|TRBJ1-1|NA
CASSPNGGTEAFF
TGTGCCAGCAGCCCGAATGGGGGGACTGAAGCTTTCTTT
>NA|TRBV7-9|TRBJ2-1|NA
CASKGGSGNEQFF
TGTGCCAGCAAGGGTGGGAGTGGCAATGAGCAGTTCTTC
>NA|TRBV5-1|TRBJ1-1|NA
CASSLGGPEAFF
TGCGCCAGCAGCTTGGGCGGCCCTGAAGCTTTCTTT
>NA|TRBV11-2|TRBJ1-6|TRBD1
CASMDRQLTRPNNSPLHF
TGTGCCAGCATGGACAGGCAGCTTACCAGGCCCAATAATTCACCCCTCCACTTT
>NA|TRBV5-1|TRBJ1-2|TRBD1
CASSRGQGISYGYTF
TGCGCCAGCAGCAGAGGACAGGGAATAAGCTATGGCTACACCTTC
>NA|TRBV6-6|TRBJ1-5|NA
CASSYSTPGNQPQHF
TGTGCCAGCAGTTACTCGACACCAGGTAATCAGCCCCAGCATTTT
>NA|TRBV5-1|TRBJ1-5|TRBD1
CASSLDGTGTYQPQHF
TGCGCCAGCAGCTTGGATGGGACAGGGACATATCAGCCCCAGCATTTT
>NA|TRBV5-1|TRBJ2-7|NA
CASRLGTQEQYF
TGCGCCAGCAGGTTGGGGACTCAAGAGCAGTACTTC